This TCR beta chain was sequenced in a study of shared clonotypes between healthy human individuals. TCRdb's table, derived via immunoSEQ multiplex PCR, lists solely in-frame clones and lacks some. The sample has 2,500,000 or so clones; around 90% are singletons. CD45RA+ naive and CD45RA-negative memory subsets were separated from CD4+ cells. As concerns this clone: Its cognate antigen is unknown. Other DNA sequences within the sample encode an identical CDR3.

Study observations and caveats: At large depth, rarefaction still showed sorted-subset sequencing to be incomplete.

CDR1 and CDR2 from the germline V gene are LNHDA and SQIVND (reference sequence). The ends lost 5 bases at V and 7 bases at J; junction bases unmatched: 8. This CDR3 comprises 14 residues. Sample: naive CD4+ T cells sorted from blood. Sample subset: CD45RA+ positively selected. The V gene is TRBV19, the J gene TRBJ1-5, with TRBD1 identical over 7 bases. This sequence was found in a man younger than 30 in good health. The CDR3 is CASSWDSLWQPQHF. The CDR3 nucleotides are TGTGCCAGTAGTTGGGACAGCCTTTGGCAGCCCCAGCATTTT.